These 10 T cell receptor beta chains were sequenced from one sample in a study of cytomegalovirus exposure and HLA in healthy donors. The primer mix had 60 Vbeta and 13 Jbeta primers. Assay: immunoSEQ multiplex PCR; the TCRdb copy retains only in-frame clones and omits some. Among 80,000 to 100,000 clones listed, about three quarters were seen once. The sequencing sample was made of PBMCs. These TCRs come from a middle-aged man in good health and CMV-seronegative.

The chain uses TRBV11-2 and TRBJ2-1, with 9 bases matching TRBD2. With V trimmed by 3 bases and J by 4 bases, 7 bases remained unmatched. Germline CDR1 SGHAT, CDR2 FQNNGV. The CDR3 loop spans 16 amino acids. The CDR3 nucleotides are TGTGCCAGCAGCTTCTCTAGCGGGGATCCTTACAATGAGCAGTTCTTC. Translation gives CASSFSSGDPYNEQFF.

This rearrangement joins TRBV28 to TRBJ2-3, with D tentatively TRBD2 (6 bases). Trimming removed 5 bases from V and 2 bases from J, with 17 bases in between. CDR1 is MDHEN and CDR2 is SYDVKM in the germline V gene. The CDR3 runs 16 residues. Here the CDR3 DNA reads TGTGCCAGCAGTAGGAGGGTCGTCGGTCCCACAGATACGCAGTATTTT. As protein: CASSRRVVGPTDTQYF.

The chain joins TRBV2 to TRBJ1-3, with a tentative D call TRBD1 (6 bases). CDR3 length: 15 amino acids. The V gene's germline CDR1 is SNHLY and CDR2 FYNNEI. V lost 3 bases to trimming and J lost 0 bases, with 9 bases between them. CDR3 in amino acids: CASSEDRSSGNTIYF. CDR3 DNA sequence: TGTGCCAGCAGTGAGGACAGAAGCTCTGGAAACACCATATATTTT.

This CDR3 reads CASSVLRGSGELFF. CDR3 bases: TGCGCCAGCAGCGTATTAAGGGGGTCCGGGGAGCTGTTTTTT. The rearrangement joins TRBV5-1 to TRBJ2-2, with D possibly TRBD1 on 6 matching bases. The CDR3 sequence is 14 residues long. CDR1 SGHRS and CDR2 YFSETQ come from the germline V gene. With 4 bases removed from V and 6 bases from J, the gap between germline ends came to 13 bases.

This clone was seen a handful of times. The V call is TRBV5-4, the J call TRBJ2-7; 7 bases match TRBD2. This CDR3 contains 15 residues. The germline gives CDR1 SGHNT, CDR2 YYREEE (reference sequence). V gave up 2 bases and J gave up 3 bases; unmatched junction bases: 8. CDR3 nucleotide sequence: TGTGCCAGCAGCTTTGGGCTAGCGGCTTACTACGAGCAGTACTTC. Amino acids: CASSFGLAAYYEQYF.

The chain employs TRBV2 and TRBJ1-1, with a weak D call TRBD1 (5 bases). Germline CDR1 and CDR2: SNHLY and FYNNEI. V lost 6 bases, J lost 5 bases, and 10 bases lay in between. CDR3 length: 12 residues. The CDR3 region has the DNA TGTGCCAGCAGGCAGGGCCAAACTGAAGCTTTCTTT. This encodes CASRQGQTEAFF.

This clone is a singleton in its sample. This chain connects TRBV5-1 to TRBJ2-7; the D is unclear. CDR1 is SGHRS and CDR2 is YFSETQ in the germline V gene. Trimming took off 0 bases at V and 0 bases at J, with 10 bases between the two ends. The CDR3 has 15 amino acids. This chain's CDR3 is CASSLALSYSYEQYF. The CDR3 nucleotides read TGCGCCAGCAGCTTGGCCTTGTCCTACTCCTACGAGCAGTACTTC.

CDR3 nucleotides: TGTGCCGACAGCGGGGGGGCAGGAGATACGCAGTATTTT. Protein: CADSGGAGDTQYF. This rearrangement joins TRBV2 to TRBJ2-3; 10 bases line up with TRBD2. The CDR3 is 13 amino acids. Germline-derived CDR1 and CDR2 are SNHLY and FYNNEI. With V trimmed by 11 bases and J by 5 bases, 7 bases remained unmatched.

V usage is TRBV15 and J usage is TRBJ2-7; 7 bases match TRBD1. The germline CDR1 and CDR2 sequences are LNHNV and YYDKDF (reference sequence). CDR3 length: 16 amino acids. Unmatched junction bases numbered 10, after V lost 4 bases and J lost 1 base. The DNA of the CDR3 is TGTGCCACCAGCACAACAGGGGTCAAGAGATCCTACGAGCAGTACTTC. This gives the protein CATSTTGVKRSYEQYF.

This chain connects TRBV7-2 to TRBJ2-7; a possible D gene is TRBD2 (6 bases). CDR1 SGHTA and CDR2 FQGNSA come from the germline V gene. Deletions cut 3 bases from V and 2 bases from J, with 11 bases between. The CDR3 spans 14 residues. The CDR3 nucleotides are TGTGCCAGCAGCTTTAATCCGGGGGCCTACGAGCAGTACTTC. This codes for CASSFNPGAYEQYF.